These 2 T cell receptor beta chains came from one sample sequenced in a study of T-cell memory formation after mild COVID-19. A single record per CDR3 protein comes from TCRdb applying MiXCR to the 5' RACE reads. The table lists under 200,000 distinct CDR3 sequences, under 14% of them singletons. The sequencing input was PBMCs or a T cell subset sorted from them (not recorded which). The receptors come from a man younger than 30 who had mild COVID-19 (a few samples of this study predate the infection). Cell type and time point are not known.

This clonotype was counted only a few times. The chain uses TRBV7-3 and TRBJ2-3; 14 bases align to TRBD2. This CDR3 contains 16 residues. CDR1 SGHTA and CDR2 FQGTGA come from the germline V gene. With V trimmed by 5 bases and J by 9 bases, 10 bases remained unmatched. The CDR3 loop reads CASSPMTSGGAGTQYF. The CDR3, as DNA: TGTGCCAGCAGCCCCATGACTAGCGGGGGGGCCGGCACGCAGTATTTT.

This clonotype was seen a few times. J is TRBJ1-5 and V is TRBV27, with 8 bases aligning to TRBD1. The germline V gene has CDR1 MNHEY and CDR2 SMNVEV (reference sequence). The CDR3 loop spans 17 amino acids. With 3 bases clipped from V and 1 base from J, the junction kept 8 bases outside the gene matches. CDR3 amino acids: CASSFLPTGESNQPQHF. In nucleotides, the CDR3 is TGTGCCAGCAGTTTTCTCCCGACAGGGGAGAGCAATCAGCCCCAGCATTTT.